These 10 T cell receptor beta chains were all obtained from the same sample, sequenced in a study of T cell responses to AZD1222 COVID-19 vaccine (TCRdb year 2021). The time point label here, explained by the study, means: about 28 days (+/-7) after the second vaccine dose. Libraries were built with the immunoSEQ multiplex PCR assay. TCRdb provides this immuneACCESS table in a form limited to in-frame rearrangements. Some clones are lacking; in checked studies, under half of them reflect an unresolved V gene, and why the rest are absent is not known. In this sample the table shows fewer than 150,000 clones, nearly 90% of which occur a single time. Roughly 5.2% of the sample rests with the top ten. Sequenced material: peripheral blood, taken 28 days after the second AZD1222 dose. These receptors all stem from an adult who received the AZD1222 COVID-19 vaccine.

J is TRBJ2-3 and V is TRBV7-3; TRBD2 matches at 9 bases. Germline V gene lookup returns CDR1 SGHTA and CDR2 FQGTGA. V was clipped by 1 base and J by 2 bases; unmatched bases: 13. The CDR3 loop spans 19 amino acids. Here the CDR3 reads CASSLKTSLAGHHTDTQYF. In DNA form, the CDR3 reads TGTGCCAGCAGCTTAAAAACTTCCCTAGCGGGGCATCACACAGATACGCAGTATTTT.

V is TRBV2 and J is TRBJ1-4, with TRBD1 matching over 9 bases. This CDR3 region has 15 residues. Germline loops: CDR1 SNHLY, CDR2 FYNNEI. Germline trimming cut 8 bases from V and 5 bases from J; bases unmatched to any gene: 9. The chain's CDR3 is CASSIDRGSNEKLFF. In nucleotides, the CDR3 is TGTGCCAGCTCTATCGACAGGGGGTCGAATGAAAAACTGTTTTTT.

In this sample, this clone turned up once. For the CDR3, the DNA is TGTGCCTGGAGTCGGCAGGAATACACTGAAGCTTTCTTT. It yields the protein CAWSRQEYTEAFF. The genes are TRBV30 and TRBJ1-1; D not resolved. The CDR3 sequence is 13 residues long. V lost 2 bases and J lost 3, with 10 bases in between. The germline V gene has CDR1 GTSNPN and CDR2 SVGIG (reference sequence).

CDR3 protein: CASSPGGNNQPQHF. CDR3 bases: TGTGCCAGCAGTCCCGGGGGGAACAATCAGCCCCAGCATTTT. V usage is TRBV2 and J usage is TRBJ1-5, with D possibly being TRBD1 (5 bases). Germline lookup yields CDR1 SNHLY and CDR2 FYNNEI. This CDR3 contains 14 residues. V was cut by 5 bases and J by 3 bases, with 11 bases left in between.

The rearrangement joins TRBV28 to TRBJ2-3, with D possibly being TRBD2 (8 bases). Germline assignment: CDR1 MDHEN and CDR2 SYDVKM. V was trimmed by 10 bases and J by 2 bases, leaving 13 bases between them. The CDR3 covers 13 residues. This CDR3 is CATGGGPTDTQYF. The CDR3 region has the DNA TGTGCCACGGGAGGGGGCCCCACAGATACGCAGTATTTT.

The chain links TRBV12-3 or TRBV12-4 to TRBJ2-7; D call uncertain. Trimming took 1 base from V and 3 from J, leaving 1 base between them. This CDR3 contains 11 residues. The CDR3 DNA follows: TGTGCCAGCAGTTTAGGCTACGAGCAGTACTTC. This translates into CASSLGYEQYF.

The sample holds a few counts of this clone. The chain recombines TRBV10-3 with TRBJ2-3; D perhaps matches TRBD1 (7 bases). V was shortened by 2 bases and J by 0 bases, with 27 bases between the two germline ends. This CDR3 is built from 21 residues. Germline V CDR1 and CDR2: ENHRY, SYGVKD. CDR3 bases: TGTGCCATCAGTGAGCCTCCCGGACAGGCGCGGGGAAGGTCTAGCACAGATACGCAGTATTTT. Residues: CAISEPPGQARGRSSTDTQYF.

About this clone itself: The same CDR3 also results from other DNA sequences found in this sample. The chain employs TRBV19 and TRBJ1-2; tentative D call: TRBD1 (5 bases). The CDR3 consists of 14 residues. Germline CDR1 reads LNHDA; CDR2 reads SQIVND (reference sequence). V lost 3 bases and J lost 4, with 12 bases in between. The CDR3 coding sequence is TGTGCCAGTAGTATCGACCAGGGCCTCTATGGCTACACCTTC. Its protein product is CASSIDQGLYGYTF.

The chain joins TRBV6-5 to TRBJ1-5; D gene unclear. V lost 0 bases and J lost 5, with 8 bases in between. The CDR3 contains 14 residues. From germline, CDR1 is MNHEY and CDR2 SVGAGI. The CDR3 nucleotides are TGTGCCAGCAGTTACTCGGAGTACCATCAGCCCCAGCATTTT. Its translation is CASSYSEYHQPQHF.

The V gene is TRBV19, the J gene TRBJ2-3, with 8 positions matching TRBD1. V shed 5 bases and J 4 bases; nucleotides not matched to a gene: 14. The CDR3 has 17 amino acids. CDR1 and CDR2 (germline): LNHDA, SQIVND (reference sequence). The CDR3 loop reads CASSPRLGTGSSDTQYF. CDR3 DNA: TGTGCCAGTAGTCCCCGCCTTGGGACAGGCAGTTCAGATACGCAGTATTTT.